This TCR beta chain appears in the sequencing data of a study of T cell repertoires in cytomegalovirus infection. Study context: Signatures in public TCR beta sequences pointed to both CMV infection and matching HLA type. Findings of the study overall: Clonotype analysis showed dominance of the ex vivo response by HLA-C-restricted CMV-specific TCR beta clonotypes. Pooled public TCR beta family frequency picked out CMV carriers with the relevant HLA.

TCRdb fed the reads into MiXCR, producing one record per CDR3 protein. The repertoire includes approximately 500,000 distinct CDR3 sequences, 26% of them detected once, and roughly an eighth sits in the top ten. In the case of this clonotype: What it binds is not known.

The CDR3 has 15 residues. Trimming removed 0 bases at V and 4 bases at J, with 13 bases between. Germline-derived CDR1 and CDR2 are DFQATT and SNEGSKA (reference sequence). This rearrangement joins TRBV20-1 to TRBJ2-1, with D possibly TRBD2 on 6 matching bases. This TCR was sampled from a human donor in good health (CMV status not recorded). Some clones in this sample may be carry-over from other donors' samples. The sequenced sample consisted of PBMCs. DNA for the CDR3: TGCAGTGCTAGAGATTGGGGGGAGCAGTACAATGAGCAGTTCTTC. It codes for CSARDWGEQYNEQFF.